This T cell receptor beta chain was sequenced in a study of shared clonotypes between healthy human individuals. Study context: A donor's plate count was three for CD4 naive and three for CD4 memory; CD8 naive had two and CD8 memory one.

Points from the study as a whole: Compared with clonotypes that all four donors shared, non-shared clonotypes had lower generation probabilities. Only blood underwent sampling, and tissue repertoires likely differ. The authors expected sequencing depth to affect clonotype sharing among donors.

This clone was detected once. The antigen is not known. Using immunoSEQ multiplex PCR, the repertoire was profiled, and TCRdb retains in-frame clones only, with some absent. The sample has over 300,000 clones, about nine tenths seen once. This clonotype was sampled from a young man in good health. Sequencing was carried out using memory CD8+ T cells sorted from blood. Documented subset: CD45RO+ cells pooled with CCR7-negative TemRA cells.

The CDR3 DNA sequence: TGTGCCAGCAGTGCATGGACTAGCGGGATGACAGATACGCAGTATTTT. Encoded protein: CASSAWTSGMTDTQYF. This chain uses TRBV27 with TRBJ2-3; TRBD2 matches at 12 bases. This CDR3 has 16 residues. CDR1 is MNHEY and CDR2 is SMNVEV in the germline V gene (reference sequence). Trimming took 5 bases from V and 3 from J; bases not matched to a gene: 6.